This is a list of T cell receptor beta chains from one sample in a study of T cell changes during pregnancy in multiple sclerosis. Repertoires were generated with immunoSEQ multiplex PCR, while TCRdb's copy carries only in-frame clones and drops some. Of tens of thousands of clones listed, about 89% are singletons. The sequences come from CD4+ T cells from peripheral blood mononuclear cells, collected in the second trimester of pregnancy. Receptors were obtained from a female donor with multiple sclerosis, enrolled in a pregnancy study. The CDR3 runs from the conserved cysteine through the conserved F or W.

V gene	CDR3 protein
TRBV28	CASSSRWETQYF
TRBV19	CASSIRLTGQSQPQHF
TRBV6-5	CASSSPGLAVIYF
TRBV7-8	CASSLADRGRSPLHF
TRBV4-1	CASSQMGLAGDTQYF
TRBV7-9	CASSLGLGTDYSNQPQHF
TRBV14	CASSPLGLAKNIQYF
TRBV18	CASSPRTGDYGYTF
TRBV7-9	CASSPRDRNNEQFF
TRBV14	CASSSRVPSSYNEQFF
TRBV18	CASSPLYRDDTEAFF
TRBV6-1	CASSAVGGLYNEQFF
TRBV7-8	CASSLKREGQRETQYF
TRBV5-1	CASSLSSGGPYEQYF
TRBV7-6	CASSAQVSNTEAFF
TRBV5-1	CASSARPGQGSDTQYF
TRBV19	CASSIGGSGTDTQYF
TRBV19	CASSVDRVGNEKLFF
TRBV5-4	CASSQGLAGEIVNVGTQYF
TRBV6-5	CASSYTPGNYGYTF
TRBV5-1	CASSLGSGGETQYF
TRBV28	CASSSLGYQPQHF
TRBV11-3	CASSRGLDYEQYF
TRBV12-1	CASSSAGGHDSYEQYF
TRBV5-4	CASSIGTGGLNEQFF
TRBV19	CASATGRRTEAFF
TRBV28	CASSLELVGNTIYF
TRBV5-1	CASSREGARDTQYF
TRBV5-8	CAVGGYSMNTEAFF
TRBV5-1	CASSSRTSGSGETQYF
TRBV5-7	CASSGTGRGYTF
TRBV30	CAWSVPGVPHYGYTF
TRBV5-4	CASSLETGAIYEQYF
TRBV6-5	CASRQGGFGTQYF
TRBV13	CASSSPSAGELFF
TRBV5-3	CARSFPPGQGAEEQYF
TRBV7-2	CASSSQGNEQYF
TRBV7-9	CASSFPDKTGELFF
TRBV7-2	CASSFTSGGAYEQYF
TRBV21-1	CASSAGTSGGRSADTQYF
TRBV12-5	CASGSILTKDSLNYNEQFF
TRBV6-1	CASSALAGSNYGYTF
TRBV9	CASSPQASHQPQHF
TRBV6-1	CASSDGTGGYEQYF
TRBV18	CASSFSGLGYYEQYF
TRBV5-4	CASSDNRGPYEQYF
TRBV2	CASSGTFAGVNSNQPQHF
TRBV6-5	CASSYLRLNTEAFF
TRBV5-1	CASSLESGSTDTQYF
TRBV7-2	CASSLQPELRETQYF
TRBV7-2	CASSWTGLEAFF
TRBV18	CASSPPTNPGIPDTQYF
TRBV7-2	CASSLVAGGRGTEAFF
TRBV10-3	CAISGDRGDYEQYF
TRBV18	CASSLDREAFF
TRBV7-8	CASSLSPGDNTEAFF
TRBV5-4	CASSFGEGRETQYF
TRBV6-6	CASSYPWRNQETQYF